The 26 T cell receptor beta chains below all came from one sample that was sequenced in a study of blood T cell repertoires in COVID-19. Assay used: immunoSEQ multiplex PCR; TCRdb lists only in-frame clones, some missing. In the table there are approximately 59,000 clones, roughly 90% of which are singletons. Sequencing was carried out using peripheral blood. These receptors all come from a human donor in a cohort sampled during active COVID-19.

This clone was observed a single time. The CDR3 coding sequence is TGTGCCAGTAGATTACAGGGGTCGGATGAAAAACTGTTTTTT. Translated: CASRLQGSDEKLFF. The chain has TRBV19 and TRBJ1-4, with 7 bases matching TRBD1. The CDR3 extends over 14 amino acids. The germline gives CDR1 LNHDA, CDR2 SQIVND (reference sequence). V lost 6 bases to trimming and J lost 6 bases; unmatched junction nucleotides: 7.

The chain couples TRBV7-9 to TRBJ2-7, with 12 bases lining up with TRBD2. The CDR3 sequence is 16 residues long. The V gene's germline CDR1 is SEHNR and CDR2 FQNEAQ (reference sequence). Trimming took 4 bases from V and 0 from J; bases not matched to a gene: 4. The CDR3 region has the DNA TGTGCCAGCAGCTCCGGACTAGCGGGGTACTCCTACGAGCAGTACTTC. This translates into CASSSGLAGYSYEQYF.

The gene calls are TRBV6-6 and TRBJ2-2, with TRBD2 matching over 9 bases. V gave up 0 bases and J gave up 6 bases; unmatched junction bases: 2. The CDR3 length is 15 residues. The germline CDR1 and CDR2 sequences are MNHNY and SVGAGI (reference sequence). The CDR3 is CASSYSSGGPGELFF. The CDR3 DNA is TGTGCCAGCAGTTACTCAAGCGGGGGGCCCGGGGAGCTGTTTTTT.

The chain uses TRBV6-5 and TRBJ1-4; D may be TRBD1 (5 bases). CDR1 is MNHEY and CDR2 is SVGAGI in the germline V gene. V gave up 5 bases and J gave up 4 bases, with 11 bases separating them. This CDR3 contains 14 residues. Here the CDR3 reads CASSPGHINEKLFF. CDR3 in DNA: TGTGCCAGCAGTCCCGGACACATTAATGAAAAACTGTTTTTT.

V gene TRBV18 combines with J gene TRBJ2-3; D gene uncertain. V was clipped by 2 bases and J by 1 base, with 13 bases between them. Germline-derived CDR1 and CDR2 are KGHSH and LQKENI. The CDR3 runs 16 residues. This CDR3 reads CASSPNTLRGTDTQYF. In DNA form, the CDR3 reads TGTGCCAGCTCACCAAACACCCTTCGGGGCACAGATACGCAGTATTTT. Full variable domain (missing parts from reference TRBV18 and TRBJ2-3): NAGVMQNPRHLVRRRGQEARLRCSPMKGHSHVYWYRQLPEEGLKFMVYLQKENIIDESGMPKERFSAEFPKEGPSILRIQQVVRGDSAAYFCASSPNTLRGTDTQYFGPGTRLTVL.

The chain has TRBV5-6 and TRBJ2-2, with D unclear. The CDR3 is 12 residues long. Germline CDR1 and CDR2: SGHDT and YYEEEE. Trimming cost V 2 bases and J 4 bases, with 3 bases left between them. CDR3 sequence reads: CASSFSTGELFF. The CDR3 DNA follows: TGTGCCAGCAGCTTTAGCACCGGGGAGCTGTTTTTT. The full variable domain, in which reference TRBV5-6 and TRBJ2-2 provide the parts outside the CDR3, is DAGVTQSPTHLIKTRGQQVTLRCSPKSGHDTVSWYQQALGQGPQFIFQYYEEEERQRGNFPDRFSGHQFPNYSSELNVNALLLGDSALYLCASSFSTGELFFGEGSRLTVL.

J is TRBJ1-4 and V is TRBV3-1 (or the pseudogene TRBV3-2); 8 bases map to TRBD1. The CDR3 totals 17 residues. J was trimmed by 8 bases and V by 4 bases; bases with no gene match: 15. CDR1 is LGHDT and CDR2 is YNNKEL in the germline V gene (reference sequence). CDR3 loop: CASSLRQGNLVSEKLFF. The CDR3 DNA follows: TGTGCCAGCAGCCTCAGACAGGGGAATTTAGTTTCGGAAAAACTGTTTTTT.

V usage is TRBV28 and J usage is TRBJ1-3, with 7 positions matching TRBD1. The germline CDR1 and CDR2 sequences are MDHEN and SYDVKM. CDR3 length equals 15 residues. With 7 bases clipped from V and 0 bases from J, the junction kept 6 bases outside the gene matches. CDR3 in amino acids: CASNTQGISGNTIYF. The CDR3 nucleotides read TGTGCCAGCAATACACAGGGGATCTCTGGAAACACCATATATTTT.

The V gene is TRBV11-3, the J gene TRBJ2-1; possibly TRBD2 for D (6 bases). There are 15 residues in the CDR3. Germline loops: CDR1 SGHNT, CDR2 YENEEA. Trimming took 5 bases from V and 0 from J, leaving 11 bases between them. CDR3 sequence reads: CASSPRGSSYNEQFF. In nucleotides, the CDR3 is TGTGCCAGCAGCCCGCGGGGCAGCTCCTACAATGAGCAGTTCTTC. Drawing the rest from reference TRBV11-3 and TRBJ2-1, the complete variable domain is EAGVVQSPRYKIIEKKQPVAFWCNPISGHNTLYWYLQNLGQGPELLIRYENEEAVDDSQLPKDRFSAERLKGVDSTLKIQPAELGDSAVYLCASSPRGSSYNEQFFGPGTRLTVL.

This clone was seen a handful of times. The gene calls are TRBV6-1 and TRBJ2-7; tentative D call: TRBD2 (5 bases). Germline V gene data show CDR1 as MNHNS and CDR2 as SASEGT. CDR3 length: 16 amino acids. The ends were cut back, 3 bases at V and 4 bases at J, with 19 bases in the middle. The CDR3 here is CASSDLQTRGNYEQYF. CDR3 sequence (DNA): TGTGCCAGCAGTGACCTACAAACAAGAGGGAATTACGAGCAGTACTTC.

The J gene is TRBJ1-2, the V gene TRBV7-9; unclear D gene. Germline CDR1 SEHNR, CDR2 FQNEAQ (reference sequence). Trimming removed 1 base at V and 0 bases at J, with 9 bases between. The CDR3 contains 15 residues. CDR3 in DNA: TGTGCCAGCAGCTTAGGCCAGCTAGCTAACTATGGCTACACCTTC. Translation: CASSLGQLANYGYTF.

This clone was recorded once. The chain combines TRBV6-2 or TRBV6-3 with TRBJ2-3; 7 bases line up with TRBD2. V lost 5 bases to trimming and J lost 6 bases; unmatched junction nucleotides: 5. CDR3 length equals 13 residues. Germline loops: CDR1 MNHEY, CDR2 SVGEGT. CDR3 residues: CASSRSGGDTQYF. The DNA for the CDR3 is TGTGCCAGCAGTCGATCCGGGGGGGATACGCAGTATTTT.

In DNA, the CDR3 is TGTGCCAGCGCGGGCCCCTCCTATAATTCACCCCTCCACTTT. This sequence encodes CASAGPSYNSPLHF. This chain links TRBV28 with TRBJ1-6, with unresolved D. CDR3 length: 14 amino acids. Trimming took 8 bases from V and 0 from J, leaving 8 bases between them. Germline V CDR1 and CDR2: MDHEN, SYDVKM.

The chain carries TRBV7-8 and TRBJ2-3, with D uncertain. Germline assignment: CDR1 SGHVS and CDR2 FQNEAQ. CDR3 size: 15 residues. Trimming took 1 base from V and 2 from J, leaving 10 bases between them. The CDR3 loop reads CASSLVVTNTDTQYF. The CDR3 nucleotides are TGTGCCAGCAGCTTAGTAGTTACTAACACAGATACGCAGTATTTT.

The chain couples TRBV7-8 to TRBJ1-6; 7 nucleotides agree with TRBD1. The CDR3 contains 18 residues. The germline gives CDR1 SGHVS, CDR2 FQNEAQ. Trimming at V came to 2 bases and at J to 6 bases, leaving 13 bases not matched to a gene. CDR3 DNA sequence: TGTGCCAGCAGCTTAAAAGGGGGACGAACAGGGGTTAATTCACCCCTCCACTTT. Translated, it gives CASSLKGGRTGVNSPLHF. Filled out from reference TRBV7-8 and TRBJ1-6, the complete variable domain reads GAGVSQSPRYKVAKRGQDVALRCDPISGHVSLFWYQQALGQGPEFLTYFQNEAQLDKSGLPSDRFFAERPEGSVSTLKIQRTQQEDSAVYLCASSLKGGRTGVNSPLHFGNGTRLTVT.

The chain combines TRBV7-9 with TRBJ2-3; 13 positions match TRBD2. This CDR3 has 18 amino acids. The trim removed 4 bases at V and 4 bases at J, leaving 11 bases unmatched. The germline CDR1 and CDR2 sequences are SEHNR and FQNEAQ (reference sequence). CDR3 DNA: TGTGCCAGCAGCTCCTGGACTAGCGGGGGCACTAGGGCAGATACGCAGTATTTT. It codes for CASSSWTSGGTRADTQYF. Full variable domain (rest looked up from reference TRBV7-9 and TRBJ2-3): DTGVSQNPRHKITKRGQNVTFRCDPISEHNRLYWYRQTLGQGPEFLTYFQNEAQLEKSRLLSDRFSAERPKGSFSTLEIQRTEQGDSAMYLCASSSWTSGGTRADTQYFGPGTRLTVL.

This chain links TRBV7-2 with TRBJ2-7; 7 positions match TRBD2. The CDR3 runs to 14 residues. With V trimmed by 5 bases and J by 3 bases, 7 bases remained unmatched. CDR1 SGHTA and CDR2 FQGNSA come from the germline V gene. The CDR3 bases are TGTGCCAGCAGCCCCAGGGAGGGAGGCTACGAGCAGTACTTC. Translating it yields CASSPREGGYEQYF.

V usage is TRBV7-8 and J usage is TRBJ2-7; 8 bases line up with TRBD1. CDR1 and CDR2 (germline): SGHVS, FQNEAQ. The V segment lost 6 bases and the J segment 1 base; nucleotides outside the gene matches: 11. This CDR3 region has 16 residues. The CDR3 sequence is CASRGADRAFSYEQYF. CDR3 DNA: TGTGCCAGCAGGGGCGCGGACAGGGCTTTTTCCTACGAGCAGTACTTC.

The chain joins TRBV4-3 to TRBJ2-3; D possibly corresponds to TRBD2 (6 bases). V lost 1 base to trimming and J lost 0 bases, with 14 bases between them. The V gene's germline CDR1 is LGHNA and CDR2 YSLEER. This CDR3 contains 17 residues. The CDR3 nucleotides read TGCGCCAGCAGCCAAGGGGATAGCGGTTCTAGCACAGATACGCAGTATTTT. Residues: CASSQGDSGSSTDTQYF.

CDR3 sequence reads: CASSPPPRQTQYF. CDR3 sequence (DNA): TGTGCCAGCTCACCCCCACCTAGGCAGACCCAGTACTTC. V usage is TRBV18 and J usage is TRBJ2-5; D is unresolved. The V gene's germline CDR1 is KGHSH and CDR2 LQKENI. The CDR3 spans 13 residues. With 3 bases removed from V and 6 bases from J, the gap between germline ends came to 11 bases.

The V gene is TRBV2, the J gene TRBJ2-5, with 7 bases lining up with TRBD2. Germline V gene lookup returns CDR1 SNHLY and CDR2 FYNNEI. This CDR3 region has 15 residues. V trimming: 6 bases; J trimming: 5 bases; junction bases outside the gene matches: 12. The CDR3 reads CASSPSSTSTETQYF. In DNA, the CDR3 is TGTGCCAGCAGCCCTTCTTCGACTAGCACGGAGACCCAGTACTTC. Complete variable domain (other parts from reference TRBV2 and TRBJ2-5): EPEVTQTPSHQVTQMGQEVILRCVPISNHLYFYWYRQILGQKVEFLVSFYNNEISEKSEIFDDQFSVERPDGSNFTLKIRSTKLEDSAMYFCASSPSSTSTETQYFGPGTRLLVL.

The chain couples TRBV6-5 to TRBJ2-7, with 12 bases fitting TRBD2. The CDR3 has 14 amino acids. After removal of 7 bases from V and 2 bases from J, the junction contained 3 bases not matched to a gene. Germline CDR1 MNHEY, CDR2 SVGAGI. CDR3 coding DNA: TGTGCCAGCACGACTAGCGGGGGAACCTACGAGCAGTACTTC. Its protein product is CASTTSGGTYEQYF.

The chain employs TRBV7-6 and TRBJ2-3; D ambiguous. Trimming pared 4 bases from V and 3 bases from J, leaving 8 bases between. Germline loops: CDR1 SGHVS, CDR2 FNYEAQ. The CDR3 length is 13 residues. As DNA, the CDR3 is TGTGCCAGCAGCTCAGACACAACAGATACGCAGTATTTT. As protein: CASSSDTTDTQYF.

A single count supports this clone. The chain joins TRBV27 to TRBJ2-5, with TRBD1 identical over 7 bases. V gave up 5 bases and J gave up 4 bases; unmatched junction bases: 4. The germline CDR1 and CDR2 sequences are MNHEY and SMNVEV (reference sequence). CDR3 length: 13 amino acids. CDR3 sequence (DNA): TGTGCCAGCAGTCGACAGGGTGGAGAGACCCAGTACTTC. Its protein is CASSRQGGETQYF.

The gene calls are TRBV30 and TRBJ1-4, with unresolved D. Per germline, CDR1 GTSNPN and CDR2 SVGIG (reference sequence). This CDR3 contains 13 residues. Between the trimmed V and J ends, which lost 2 bases and 5 bases, there was a span of 9 bases. The CDR3 coding sequence is TGTGCCTGGAGTCCCCGACTCAATGAAAAACTGTTTTTT. Translating it yields CAWSPRLNEKLFF.

The chain carries TRBV5-1 and TRBJ2-2; D remains ambiguous. CDR3 length equals 13 residues. CDR1 and CDR2 from the germline V gene are SGHRS and YFSETQ. Trimming pared 4 bases from V and 2 bases from J, leaving 6 bases between. CDR3 residues: CASSPQNTGELFF. CDR3 coding DNA: TGCGCCAGCAGCCCCCAAAACACCGGGGAGCTGTTTTTT.